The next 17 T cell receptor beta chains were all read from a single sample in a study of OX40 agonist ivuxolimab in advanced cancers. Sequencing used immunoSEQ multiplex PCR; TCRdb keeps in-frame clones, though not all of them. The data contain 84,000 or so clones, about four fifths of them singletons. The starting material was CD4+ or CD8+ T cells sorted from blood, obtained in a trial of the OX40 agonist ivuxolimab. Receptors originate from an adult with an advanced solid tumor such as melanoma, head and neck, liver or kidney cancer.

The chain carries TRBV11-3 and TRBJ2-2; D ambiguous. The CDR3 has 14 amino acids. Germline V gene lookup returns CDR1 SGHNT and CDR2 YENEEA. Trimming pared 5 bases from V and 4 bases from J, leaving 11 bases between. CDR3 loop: CASSARSGTGELFF. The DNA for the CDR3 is TGTGCCAGCAGCGCTAGATCTGGCACCGGGGAGCTGTTTTTT.

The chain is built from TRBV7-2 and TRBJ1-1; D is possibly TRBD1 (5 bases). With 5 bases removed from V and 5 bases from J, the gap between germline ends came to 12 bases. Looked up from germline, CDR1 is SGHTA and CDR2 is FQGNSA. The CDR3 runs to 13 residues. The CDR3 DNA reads TGTGCCAGCAGCCCAAGGGGTGAGACTGAAGCTTTCTTT. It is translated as CASSPRGETEAFF.

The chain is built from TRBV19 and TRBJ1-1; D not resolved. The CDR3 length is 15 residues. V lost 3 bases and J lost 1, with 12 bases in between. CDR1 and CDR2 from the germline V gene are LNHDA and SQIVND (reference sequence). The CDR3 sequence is CASSILGFRNTEAFF. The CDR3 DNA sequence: TGTGCCAGTAGTATCTTAGGGTTTCGGAACACTGAAGCTTTCTTT.

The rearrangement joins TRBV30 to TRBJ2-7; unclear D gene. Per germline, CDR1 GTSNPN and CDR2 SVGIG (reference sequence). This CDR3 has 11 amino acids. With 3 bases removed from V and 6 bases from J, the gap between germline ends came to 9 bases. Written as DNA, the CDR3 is TGTGCCTGGAGCTTTCAGACCGAGCAGTACTTC. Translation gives CAWSFQTEQYF.

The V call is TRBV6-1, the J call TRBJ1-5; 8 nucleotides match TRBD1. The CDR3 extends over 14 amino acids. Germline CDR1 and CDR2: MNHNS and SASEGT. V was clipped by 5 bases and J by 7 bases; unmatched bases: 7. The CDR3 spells CASSSQGARQPQHF. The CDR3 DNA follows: TGTGCCAGCAGTTCCCAGGGGGCGAGGCAGCCCCAGCATTTT.

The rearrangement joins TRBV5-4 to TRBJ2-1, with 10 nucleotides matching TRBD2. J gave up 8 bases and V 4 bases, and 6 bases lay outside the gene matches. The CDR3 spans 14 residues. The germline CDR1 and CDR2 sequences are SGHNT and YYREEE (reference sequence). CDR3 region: CASSLPGTSDEQFF. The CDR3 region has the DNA TGTGCCAGCAGCCTTCCCGGGACTAGCGATGAGCAGTTCTTC.

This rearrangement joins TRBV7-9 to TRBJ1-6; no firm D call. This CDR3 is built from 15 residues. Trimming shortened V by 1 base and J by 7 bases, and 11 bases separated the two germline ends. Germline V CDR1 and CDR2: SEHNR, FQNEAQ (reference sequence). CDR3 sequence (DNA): TGTGCCAGCAGCTTAGTTGGTCTTAGCAATTCACCCCTCCACTTT. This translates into CASSLVGLSNSPLHF.

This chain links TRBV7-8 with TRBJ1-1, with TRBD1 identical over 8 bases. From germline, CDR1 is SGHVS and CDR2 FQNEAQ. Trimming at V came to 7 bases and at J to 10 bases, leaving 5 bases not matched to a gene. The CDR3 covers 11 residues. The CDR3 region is CASTPGGIAFF. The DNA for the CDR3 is TGTGCCAGCACCCCAGGGGGCATAGCTTTCTTT.

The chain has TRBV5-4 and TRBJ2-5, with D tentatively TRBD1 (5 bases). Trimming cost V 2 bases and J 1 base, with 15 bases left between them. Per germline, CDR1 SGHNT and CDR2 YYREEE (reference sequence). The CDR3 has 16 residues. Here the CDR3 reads CASSFRAGSPQETQYF. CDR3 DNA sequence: TGTGCCAGCAGCTTTAGGGCAGGGTCTCCCCAAGAGACCCAGTACTTC.

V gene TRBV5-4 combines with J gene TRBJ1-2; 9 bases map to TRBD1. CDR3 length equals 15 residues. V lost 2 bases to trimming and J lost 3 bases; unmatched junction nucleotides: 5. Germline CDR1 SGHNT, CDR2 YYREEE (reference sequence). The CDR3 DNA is TGTGCCAGCAGCTTTTTGGACAGGGGAGACTATGGCTACACCTTC. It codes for CASSFLDRGDYGYTF. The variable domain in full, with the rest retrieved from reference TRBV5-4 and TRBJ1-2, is ETGVTQSPTHLIKTRGQQVTLRCSSQSGHNTVSWYQQALGQGPQFIFQYYREEENGRGNFPPRFSGLQFPNYSSELNVNALELDDSALYLCASSFLDRGDYGYTFGSGTRLTVV.

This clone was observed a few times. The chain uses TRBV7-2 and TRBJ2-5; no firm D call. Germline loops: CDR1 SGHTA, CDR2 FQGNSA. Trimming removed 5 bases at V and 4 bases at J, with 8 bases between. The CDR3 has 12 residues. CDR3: CASSPYGETQYF. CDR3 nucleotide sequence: TGTGCCAGCAGCCCTTATGGAGAGACCCAGTACTTC.

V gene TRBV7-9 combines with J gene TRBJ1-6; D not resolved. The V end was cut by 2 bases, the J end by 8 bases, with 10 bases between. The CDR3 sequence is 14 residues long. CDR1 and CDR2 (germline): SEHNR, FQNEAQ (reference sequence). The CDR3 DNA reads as TGTGCCAGCAGCTTAACCCTGCCCCATTCACCCCTCCACTTT. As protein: CASSLTLPHSPLHF.

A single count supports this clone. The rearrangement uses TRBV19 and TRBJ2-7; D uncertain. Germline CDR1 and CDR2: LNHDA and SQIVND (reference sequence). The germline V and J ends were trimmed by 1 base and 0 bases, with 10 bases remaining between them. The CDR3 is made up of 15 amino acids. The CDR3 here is CASSIGYSSSYEQYF. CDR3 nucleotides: TGTGCCAGTAGTATAGGGTACAGTTCCTCCTACGAGCAGTACTTC. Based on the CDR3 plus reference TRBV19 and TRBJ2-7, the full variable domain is DGGITQSPKYLFRKEGQNVTLSCEQNLNHDAMYWYRQDPGQGLRLIYYSQIVNDFQKGDIAEGYSVSREKKESFPLTVTSAQKNPTAFYLCASSIGYSSSYEQYFGPGTRLTVT.

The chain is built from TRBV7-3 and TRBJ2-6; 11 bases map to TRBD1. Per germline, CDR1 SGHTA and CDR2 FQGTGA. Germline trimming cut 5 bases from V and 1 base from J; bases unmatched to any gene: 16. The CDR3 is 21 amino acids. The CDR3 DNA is TGTGCCAGCAGCCCCCGGACAGGGGGCGCGGACCAACGTTCTGGGGCCAACGTCCTGACTTTC. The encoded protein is CASSPRTGGADQRSGANVLTF.

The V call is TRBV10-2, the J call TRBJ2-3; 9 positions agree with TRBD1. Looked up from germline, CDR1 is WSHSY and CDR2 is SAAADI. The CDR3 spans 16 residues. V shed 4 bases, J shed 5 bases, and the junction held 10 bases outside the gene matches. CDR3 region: CASSGRQGEAIDTQYF. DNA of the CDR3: TGCGCCAGCAGTGGCCGACAGGGGGAGGCTATAGATACGCAGTATTTT.

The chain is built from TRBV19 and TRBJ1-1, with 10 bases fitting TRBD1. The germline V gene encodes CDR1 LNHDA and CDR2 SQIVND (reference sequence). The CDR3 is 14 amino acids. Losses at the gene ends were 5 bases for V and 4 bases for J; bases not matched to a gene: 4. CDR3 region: CASSVDRGLTEAFF. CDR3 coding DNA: TGTGCCAGTAGTGTTGACAGGGGGCTCACTGAAGCTTTCTTT. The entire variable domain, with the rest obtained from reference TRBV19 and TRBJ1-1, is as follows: DGGITQSPKYLFRKEGQNVTLSCEQNLNHDAMYWYRQDPGQGLRLIYYSQIVNDFQKGDIAEGYSVSREKKESFPLTVTSAQKNPTAFYLCASSVDRGLTEAFFGQGTRLTVV.

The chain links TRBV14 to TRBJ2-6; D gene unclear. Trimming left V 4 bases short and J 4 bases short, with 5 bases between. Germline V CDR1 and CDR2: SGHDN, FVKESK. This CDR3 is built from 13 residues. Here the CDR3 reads CASSPRGANVLTF. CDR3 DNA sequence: TGTGCCAGCAGCCCCCGCGGGGCCAACGTCCTGACTTTC.